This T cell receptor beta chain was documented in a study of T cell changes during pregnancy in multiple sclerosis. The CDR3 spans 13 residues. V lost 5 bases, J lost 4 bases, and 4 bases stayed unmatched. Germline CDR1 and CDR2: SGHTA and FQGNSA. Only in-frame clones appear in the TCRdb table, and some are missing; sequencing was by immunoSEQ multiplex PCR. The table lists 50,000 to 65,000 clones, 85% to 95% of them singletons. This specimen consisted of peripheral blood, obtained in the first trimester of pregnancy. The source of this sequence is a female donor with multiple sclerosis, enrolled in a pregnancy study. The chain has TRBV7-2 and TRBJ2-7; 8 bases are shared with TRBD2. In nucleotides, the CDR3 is TGTGCCAGCAGCCCAACTAGCGGTTACGAGCAGTACTTC. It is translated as CASSPTSGYEQYF.